The sample holds a few counts of the clone carrying this T cell receptor beta chain. Its antigen is currently unknown. TCRdb keeps only in-frame clones here, not all; method: immunoSEQ multiplex PCR. The data contain around 480,000 clones, over 60% of them singletons. The data stem from a study of shared clonotypes between healthy human individuals. Study conclusions and caveats: Only blood underwent sampling, and tissue repertoires likely differ.

Specimen: PBMCs. The origin of this receptor is a middle-aged woman in good health. Some clones in this sample may be carry-over from other donors' samples.

Here the CDR3 reads CAWKQGNQPQHF. CDR3 sequence (DNA): TGTGCCTGGAAACAGGGTAATCAGCCCCAGCATTTT. V gene TRBV30 combines with J gene TRBJ1-5; tentatively, D is TRBD1 (6 bases). The CDR3 is made up of 12 amino acids. The V gene's germline CDR1 is GTSNPN and CDR2 SVGIG (reference sequence). The V and J ends lost 4 bases and 4 bases respectively, with 8 bases between them.